This T cell receptor beta chain was identified during a study of T cell responses to AZD1222 COVID-19 vaccine. Findings and limits, study-wide: Mapped onto spike, vaccine-associated CD4 TCRs spanned it and were dominant at 160-218 and 743-854. Repertoires were sampled only after the peak T cell response. Close to half of all spike-specific TCRs reportedly target regions of the variants that are unmutated.

V lost 1 base, J lost 1 base, and 10 bases lay in between. Germline V CDR1 and CDR2: GTSNPN, SVGIG (reference sequence). The CDR3 totals 15 residues. Here immunoSEQ multiplex PCR was the method, and the copy in TCRdb shows in-frame clones only, minus some. The table has around 130,000 clones, 75% to 95% seen once. The study pooled second doses at about 4 or about 12 weeks. With respect to this clone: What it recognizes is unknown.

Source: peripheral blood, taken 28 days after the second AZD1222 dose. V gene TRBV30 combines with J gene TRBJ2-2, with a tentative D call TRBD1 (5 bases). The receptor comes from an adult who received the AZD1222 COVID-19 vaccine. The DNA for the CDR3 is TGTGCCTGGAGTGCTTGGGGCAGGAACACCGGGGAGCTGTTTTTT. The encoded protein is CAWSAWGRNTGELFF.